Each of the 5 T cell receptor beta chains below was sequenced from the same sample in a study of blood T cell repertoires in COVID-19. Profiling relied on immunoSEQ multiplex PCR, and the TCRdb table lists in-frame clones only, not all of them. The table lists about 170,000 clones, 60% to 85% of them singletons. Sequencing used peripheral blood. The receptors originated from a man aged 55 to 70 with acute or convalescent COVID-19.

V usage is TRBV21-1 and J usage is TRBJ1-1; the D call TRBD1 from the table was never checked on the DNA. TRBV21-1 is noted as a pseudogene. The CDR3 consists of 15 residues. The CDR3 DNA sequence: TGTGCCAGCATCTCGGACAGGGCTGTGAACACTGAAGCTTTCTTT. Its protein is CASISDRAVNTEAFF.

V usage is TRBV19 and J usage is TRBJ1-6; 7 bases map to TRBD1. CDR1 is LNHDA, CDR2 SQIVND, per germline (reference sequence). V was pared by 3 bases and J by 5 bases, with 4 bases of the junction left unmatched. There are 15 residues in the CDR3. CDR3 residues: CASSIGDRDNSPLHF. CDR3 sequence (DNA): TGTGCCAGTAGTATCGGTGACAGGGATAATTCACCCCTCCACTTT.

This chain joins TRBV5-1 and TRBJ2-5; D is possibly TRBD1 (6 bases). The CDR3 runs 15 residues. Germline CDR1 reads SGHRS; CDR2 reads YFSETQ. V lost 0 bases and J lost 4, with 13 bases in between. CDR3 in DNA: TGCGCCAGCAGCTTGGGACCCGACAGGCGAGAGACCCAGTACTTC. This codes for CASSLGPDRRETQYF.

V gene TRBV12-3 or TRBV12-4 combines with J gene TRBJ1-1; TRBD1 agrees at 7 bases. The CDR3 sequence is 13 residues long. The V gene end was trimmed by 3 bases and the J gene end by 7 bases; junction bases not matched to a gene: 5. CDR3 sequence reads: CASSFRQGNEAFF. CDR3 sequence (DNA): TGTGCCAGCAGTTTTCGACAGGGAAATGAAGCTTTCTTT.

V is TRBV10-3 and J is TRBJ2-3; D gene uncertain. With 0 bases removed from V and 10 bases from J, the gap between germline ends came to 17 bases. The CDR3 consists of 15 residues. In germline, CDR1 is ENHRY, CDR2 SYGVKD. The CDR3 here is CAISESTQLSSAQYF. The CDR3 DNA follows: TGTGCCATCAGTGAGTCGACACAACTTAGTTCGGCGCAGTATTTT.